Below, one T cell receptor (beta chain) is given with its context. The sample originates from a study of cytomegalovirus exposure and HLA in healthy donors. PCR was performed using 60 Vbeta and 13 Jbeta primers. Clones were read by immunoSEQ multiplex PCR, and TCRdb kept only the in-frame ones, dropping some. Of some 180,000 clones listed, around four fifths are singletons. With V trimmed by 6 bases and J by 7 bases, 8 bases remained unmatched. There are 14 residues in the CDR3. CDR1 and CDR2 from the germline V gene are SGHTA and FQGNSA. The TCR originated in an older woman in good health and CMV-seropositive. This chain uses TRBV7-2 with TRBJ2-1; 8 bases are a match to TRBD2. The sample comprised PBMCs. CDR3 sequence reads: CASRPGTRANEQFF. In nucleotides, the CDR3 is TGTGCCAGCAGGCCCGGGACTAGGGCTAATGAGCAGTTCTTC.